Each of the 8 T cell receptor beta chains below was sequenced from the same sample in a study of beta chain features in type 1 diabetes. What was sequenced were expressed TCRB transcripts, since all of the isolated RNA had been reverse transcribed. Data came from immunoSEQ multiplex PCR; TCRdb stores just in-frame clones and leaves some out. Here the sample spans fewer than 200,000 clones, around an eighth being singletons. Sequenced input: central memory CD4+ T cells from blood. Receptors originate from a woman aged 18-35 years in good health.

This clone has more than one count but fewer than ten. Other DNA sequences within the sample encode an identical CDR3. The gene calls are TRBV4-2 and TRBJ2-7, with 8 bases fitting TRBD2. V was clipped by 0 bases and J by 1 base; unmatched bases: 5. Per the germline V gene, CDR1 is LGHNA and CDR2 is YNFKEQ. This CDR3 has 16 amino acids. This chain's CDR3 is CASSQDLSGSSYEQYF. The CDR3 coding sequence is TGTGCCAGCAGCCAAGATTTGAGCGGGAGTTCCTACGAGCAGTACTTC.

The J gene is TRBJ1-3, the V gene TRBV2; tentative D call: TRBD1 (5 bases). V dropped 4 bases and J dropped 0 bases, with 10 bases sitting between them. Germline CDR1 SNHLY, CDR2 FYNNEI. This CDR3 is built from 15 residues. The CDR3 sequence: CASSGQGHSGNTIYF. CDR3 bases: TGTGCCAGCAGTGGGCAGGGTCACTCTGGAAACACCATATATTTT.

The V call is TRBV6-6, the J call TRBJ2-6; 9 bases agree with TRBD1. Germline V gene sequence: CDR1 MNHNY, CDR2 SVGAGI (reference sequence). V lost 6 bases, J lost 2 bases, and 2 bases stayed unmatched. This CDR3 comprises 15 residues. CDR3 in amino acids: CASRGDRAGANVLTF. The CDR3 nucleotides read TGTGCCAGCAGGGGGGACAGGGCTGGGGCCAACGTCCTGACTTTC.

A few counts support this clone. The V call is TRBV28, the J call TRBJ1-2; possible D gene TRBD1, 6 bases. The germline CDR1 and CDR2 sequences are MDHEN and SYDVKM. Trimming removed 4 bases from V and 6 bases from J, with 6 bases in between. The CDR3 consists of 11 residues. For the CDR3, the DNA is TGTGCCAGCAGTTACAGGGATGGCTACACCTTC. This sequence encodes CASSYRDGYTF.

The gene calls are TRBV18 and TRBJ2-3; TRBD2 matches at 13 bases. CDR1 and CDR2 (germline): KGHSH, LQKENI. The CDR3 is 20 amino acids. Germline trimming cut 0 bases from V and 2 bases from J; bases unmatched to any gene: 11. The DNA of the CDR3 is TGTGCCAGCTCACCACCCTTCAGGACTAGCGGGAGTTACCTCACAGATACGCAGTATTTT. Protein product: CASSPPFRTSGSYLTDTQYF.

This clone was seen more than once but under ten times. The J gene is TRBJ2-1, the V gene TRBV11-2; no clear D gene. The length of the CDR3 is 15 residues. Germline CDR1 reads SGHAT; CDR2 reads FQNNGV. Trimming took off 3 bases at V and 0 bases at J, with 9 bases between the two ends. The CDR3 DNA sequence: TGTGCCAGCAGCTTCGAGGTGAGCTCCTACAATGAGCAGTTCTTC. Protein product: CASSFEVSSYNEQFF.

This clone occurred a few times. The chain employs TRBV10-3 and TRBJ1-1; 8 bases align to TRBD1. The germline V gene encodes CDR1 ENHRY and CDR2 SYGVKD. The CDR3 has 15 residues. The junction had 5 bases not matched to a gene; V was cut back by 3 bases and J by 2 bases. CDR3 in DNA: TGTGCCATCAGTGACGGACAGGGTTTAAACACTGAAGCTTTCTTT. Encoded protein: CAISDGQGLNTEAFF.

The chain is built from TRBV30 and TRBJ2-3; 8 positions match TRBD1. Germline CDR1 GTSNPN, CDR2 SVGIG (reference sequence). This CDR3 spans 15 amino acids. The V and J ends lost 2 bases and 2 bases, in that order; junction bases with no gene match: 6. The CDR3 DNA reads TGTGCCTGGAGTCTGGGGACAGGAAACACAGATACGCAGTATTTT. This codes for CAWSLGTGNTDTQYF.